Following are 19 T cell receptor beta chains from one sample sequenced in a study of control samples from healthy donors and cancer patients. TCRdb's copy holds only in-frame clones and misses some; the assay was immunoSEQ multiplex PCR. The data contain 78,000 or so clones, roughly 80% of them singletons. Sequenced sample: blood. The receptors here all came from a man in his fifties in good health.

The CDR3 here is CASSLGENTIYF. CDR3 DNA: TGTGCCAGCAGTTTGGGGGAGAACACCATATATTTT. V gene TRBV12-3 or TRBV12-4 combines with J gene TRBJ1-3; possibly TRBD1 for D (5 bases). This CDR3 spans 12 amino acids. Trimming cost V 3 bases and J 7 bases, with 7 bases left between them.

The J gene is TRBJ1-1, the V gene TRBV29-1; D may be TRBD1 (5 bases). V gave up 1 base and J gave up 2 bases, with 11 bases separating them. The V gene's germline CDR1 is SQVTM and CDR2 ANQGSEA. The CDR3 loop spans 14 amino acids. The CDR3 region has the DNA TGCAGCGTTGAAGGCGAGGGACTCAACACTGAAGCTTTCTTT. Residues: CSVEGEGLNTEAFF.

The chain has TRBV4-3 and TRBJ2-1; 9 bases fit TRBD2. Germline V gene data show CDR1 as LGHNA and CDR2 as YSLEER. The CDR3 is 16 residues long. V was clipped by 4 bases and J by 8 bases; unmatched bases: 12. The chain's CDR3 is CASSLGYSGSADEQFF. The DNA for the CDR3 is TGCGCCAGCAGCCTTGGGTATAGCGGGAGCGCCGATGAGCAGTTCTTC.

This chain uses TRBV5-6 with TRBJ2-1, with D uncertain. This CDR3 is built from 11 residues. The germline gives CDR1 SGHDT, CDR2 YYEEEE. V lost 2 bases, J lost 10 bases, and 7 bases lay in between. CDR3 sequence: CASSLPGEQFF. CDR3 coding DNA: TGTGCCAGCAGCTTACCCGGAGAGCAGTTCTTC.

The rearrangement links TRBV4-1 to TRBJ2-7; 10 nucleotides align to TRBD2. V was clipped by 4 bases and J by 2 bases; unmatched bases: 11. This CDR3 spans 17 amino acids. Germline V lookup: CDR1 MGHRA, CDR2 YSYEKL. The CDR3 is CASSPGGLAEGAYEQYF. CDR3 in DNA: TGCGCCAGCAGCCCGGGAGGACTAGCGGAGGGTGCCTACGAGCAGTACTTC.

This chain joins TRBV12-3 or TRBV12-4 and TRBJ2-5, with 7 bases lining up with TRBD1. The CDR3 has 13 residues. Trimming at V came to 5 bases and at J to 2 bases, leaving 2 bases not matched to a gene. For the CDR3, the DNA is TGTGCCAGCAGTCGGACAGGTCAAGAGACCCAGTACTTC. It is translated as CASSRTGQETQYF.

The rearrangement uses TRBV19 and TRBJ2-4; the D gene is possibly TRBD2 (5 bases). The ends were cut back, 1 base at V and 2 bases at J, with 12 bases in the middle. The germline V gene has CDR1 LNHDA and CDR2 SQIVND (reference sequence). This CDR3 is built from 16 residues. CDR3 sequence (DNA): TGTGCCAGTAGTATAGTTGCCTACGGGACCAAAAACATTCAGTACTTC. Its protein is CASSIVAYGTKNIQYF.

The V call is TRBV3-1 (or the pseudogene TRBV3-2), the J call TRBJ1-2; D might be TRBD1 (6 bases). The CDR3 contains 16 residues. CDR1 and CDR2 (germline): LGHDT, YNNKEL (reference sequence). The ends were cut back, 4 bases at V and 8 bases at J, with 23 bases in the middle. The CDR3 DNA reads TGTGCCAGCAGCCTAACGGAGAGGACAGCCAACGGAGGCTACACCTTC. Protein product: CASSLTERTANGGYTF.

This CDR3 is CASSLGGQGGTEAFF. The CDR3 DNA sequence: TGTGCCAGCAGCTTAGGAGGACAGGGTGGAACTGAAGCTTTCTTT. The chain combines TRBV5-4 with TRBJ1-1; TRBD1 matches 8 bases. The germline V gene encodes CDR1 SGHNT and CDR2 YYREEE (reference sequence). The length of the CDR3 is 15 residues. V was clipped by 2 bases and J by 5 bases; unmatched bases: 8.

The chain uses TRBV15 and TRBJ2-2; 7 bases are a match to TRBD2. Germline CDR1 is LNHNV and CDR2 is YYDKDF (reference sequence). Trimming cost V 1 base and J 1 base; bases outside gene matches: 3. CDR3 length equals 16 residues. The CDR3 DNA reads TGTGCCACCAGCAGAGCCCTAGCGGTGAACACCGGGGAGCTGTTTTTT. Translation: CATSRALAVNTGELFF.

J is TRBJ2-2 and V is TRBV4-3; 11 bases match TRBD2. Per germline, CDR1 LGHNA and CDR2 YSLEER. The CDR3 runs 16 residues. V lost 3 bases, J lost 7 bases, and 7 bases stayed unmatched. The CDR3 here is CASSQLAGGPNGELFF. The CDR3 DNA reads as TGCGCCAGCAGCCAGTTAGCGGGAGGGCCGAACGGGGAGCTGTTTTTT.

The chain is built from TRBV7-2 and TRBJ2-7; 8 bases match TRBD2. The CDR3 runs 14 residues. With 4 bases clipped from V and 1 base from J, the junction kept 3 bases outside the gene matches. Germline CDR1 and CDR2: SGHTA and FQGNSA. CDR3 in DNA: TGTGCCAGCAGCTCCTTAGCGGGATCCTACGAGCAGTACTTC. This sequence encodes CASSSLAGSYEQYF.

The chain has TRBV30 and TRBJ2-7, with a tentative D call TRBD1 (6 bases). CDR1 is GTSNPN and CDR2 is SVGIG in the germline V gene (reference sequence). V was trimmed by 2 bases and J by 3 bases, leaving 8 bases between them. The CDR3 contains 12 residues. CDR3 amino acids: CAWSIRGYEQYF. CDR3 coding DNA: TGTGCCTGGAGTATCAGGGGCTACGAGCAGTACTTC.

The V call is TRBV19, the J call TRBJ2-5; no reliable D call. In germline, CDR1 is LNHDA, CDR2 SQIVND (reference sequence). The CDR3 is 11 amino acids. V shed 4 bases and J shed 3 bases, with 3 bases lying between them. CDR3 in amino acids: CASSTEETQYF. CDR3 nucleotides: TGTGCCAGTAGTACGGAAGAGACCCAGTACTTC.

The rearrangement uses TRBV7-8 and TRBJ1-1, with D unclear. Per germline, CDR1 SGHVS and CDR2 FQNEAQ. The CDR3 sequence is 16 residues long. The V end lost 1 base, the J end lost 0 bases, and 12 bases lay between the germline ends. The CDR3 region is CASSLGAGPLNTEAFF. The CDR3 bases are TGTGCCAGCAGCTTAGGGGCAGGACCCTTGAACACTGAAGCTTTCTTT.

The V gene is TRBV9, the J gene TRBJ2-7; a weak D match, TRBD2 (6 bases). The CDR3 sequence is 14 residues long. The germline V gene has CDR1 SGDLS and CDR2 YYNGEE. V dropped 4 bases and J dropped 6 bases, with 17 bases sitting between them. CDR3 sequence (DNA): TGTGCCAGCAGCCCCTCCGGGAGCAGGCCCGAGCAGTACTTC. It encodes CASSPSGSRPEQYF.

This clone was detected a few times. V and J are TRBV4-1 and TRBJ2-5, with D uncertain. CDR1 and CDR2 (germline): MGHRA, YSYEKL. The CDR3 spans 14 residues. V dropped 0 bases and J dropped 4 bases, with 9 bases sitting between them. The CDR3 region is CASSQDGGRETQYF. The CDR3 DNA reads TGCGCCAGCAGCCAAGACGGTGGCCGAGAGACCCAGTACTTC.

This chain links TRBV4-3 with TRBJ1-1; D might be TRBD1 (5 bases). Trimming cost V 6 bases and J 3 bases, with 11 bases left between them. In germline, CDR1 is LGHNA, CDR2 YSLEER. The CDR3 sequence is 13 residues long. The chain's CDR3 is CASSPGLHTEAFF. The CDR3 DNA reads as TGCGCCAGCAGTCCAGGGCTTCACACTGAAGCTTTCTTT.

The V gene is TRBV7-6, the J gene TRBJ1-1; D may be TRBD1 (5 bases). The V and J ends lost 4 bases and 1 base respectively, with 7 bases between them. This CDR3 comprises 13 residues. CDR1 and CDR2 from the germline V gene are SGHVS and FNYEAQ. The CDR3 region is CASSSDRNTEAFF. CDR3 sequence (DNA): TGTGCCAGCAGCTCCGACAGGAACACTGAAGCTTTCTTT.